The clone carrying this T cell receptor beta chain has a handful of counts. The antigen remains unidentified. Trimming removed 0 bases at V and 7 bases at J, with 13 bases between. The CDR3 extends over 15 amino acids. Germline CDR1 SGDLS, CDR2 YYNGEE. The table came from immunoSEQ multiplex PCR; TCRdb's copy has only in-frame clones and leaves some out. The sample has more than 60,000 clones, 80% to 90% seen once; the top ten hold approximately 1.3%. The record originates from a study of T cell responses to AZD1222 COVID-19 vaccine. Findings and limits, study-wide: Targeting of unmutated variant regions was reportedly seen in nearly half of spike-specific TCRs.

This clonotype originated in an adult who received the AZD1222 COVID-19 vaccine. V and J are TRBV9 and TRBJ1-4; D is unclear. This specimen was peripheral blood, taken 28 days after the second AZD1222 dose. The CDR3, as DNA: TGTGCCAGCAGCGTAGCTACCGGGCAGGTTGAAAAACTGTTTTTT. Encoded protein: CASSVATGQVEKLFF. Full variable domain (remainder filled in from reference TRBV9 and TRBJ1-4): DSGVTQTPKHLITATGQRVTLRCSPRSGDLSVYWYQQSLDQGLQFLIQYYNGEERAKGNILERFSAQQFPDLHSELNLSSLELGDSALYFCASSVATGQVEKLFFGSGTQLSVL.